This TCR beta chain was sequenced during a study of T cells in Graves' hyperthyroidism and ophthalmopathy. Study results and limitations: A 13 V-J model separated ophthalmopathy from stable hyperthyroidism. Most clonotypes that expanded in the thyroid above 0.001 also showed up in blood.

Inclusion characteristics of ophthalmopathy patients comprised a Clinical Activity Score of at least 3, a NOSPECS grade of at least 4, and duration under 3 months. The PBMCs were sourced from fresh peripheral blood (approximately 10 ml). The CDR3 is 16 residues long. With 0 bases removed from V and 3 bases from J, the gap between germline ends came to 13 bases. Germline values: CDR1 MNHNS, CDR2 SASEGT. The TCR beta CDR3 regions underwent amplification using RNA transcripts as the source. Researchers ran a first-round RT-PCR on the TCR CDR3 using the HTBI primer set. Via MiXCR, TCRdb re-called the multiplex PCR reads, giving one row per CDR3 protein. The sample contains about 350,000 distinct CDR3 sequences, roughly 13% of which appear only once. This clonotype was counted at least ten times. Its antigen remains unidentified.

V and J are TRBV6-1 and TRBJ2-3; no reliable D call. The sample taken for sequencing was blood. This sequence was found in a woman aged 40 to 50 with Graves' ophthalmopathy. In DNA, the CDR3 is TGTGCCAGCAGTGAAGCGTATGGCCGCCCAACAGATACGCAGTATTTT. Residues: CASSEAYGRPTDTQYF.